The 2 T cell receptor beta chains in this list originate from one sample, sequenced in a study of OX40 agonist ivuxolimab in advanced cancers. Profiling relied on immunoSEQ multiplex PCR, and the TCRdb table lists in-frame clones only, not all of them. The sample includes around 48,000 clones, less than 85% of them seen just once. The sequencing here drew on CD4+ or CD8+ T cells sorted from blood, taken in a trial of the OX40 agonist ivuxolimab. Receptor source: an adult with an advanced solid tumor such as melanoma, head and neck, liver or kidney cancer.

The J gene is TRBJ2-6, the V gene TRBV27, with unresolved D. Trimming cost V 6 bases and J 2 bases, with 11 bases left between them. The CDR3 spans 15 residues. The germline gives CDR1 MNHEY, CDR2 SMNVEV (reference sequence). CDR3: CASRTSRAGANVLTF. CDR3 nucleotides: TGTGCCAGCAGAACAAGTCGCGCTGGGGCCAACGTCCTGACTTTC.

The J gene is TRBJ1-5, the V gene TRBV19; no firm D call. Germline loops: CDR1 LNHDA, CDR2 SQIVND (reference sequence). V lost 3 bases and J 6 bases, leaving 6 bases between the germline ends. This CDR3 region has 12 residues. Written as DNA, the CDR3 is TGTGCCAGTAGTATCTCCCGTCAGCCCCAGCATTTT. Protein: CASSISRQPQHF.